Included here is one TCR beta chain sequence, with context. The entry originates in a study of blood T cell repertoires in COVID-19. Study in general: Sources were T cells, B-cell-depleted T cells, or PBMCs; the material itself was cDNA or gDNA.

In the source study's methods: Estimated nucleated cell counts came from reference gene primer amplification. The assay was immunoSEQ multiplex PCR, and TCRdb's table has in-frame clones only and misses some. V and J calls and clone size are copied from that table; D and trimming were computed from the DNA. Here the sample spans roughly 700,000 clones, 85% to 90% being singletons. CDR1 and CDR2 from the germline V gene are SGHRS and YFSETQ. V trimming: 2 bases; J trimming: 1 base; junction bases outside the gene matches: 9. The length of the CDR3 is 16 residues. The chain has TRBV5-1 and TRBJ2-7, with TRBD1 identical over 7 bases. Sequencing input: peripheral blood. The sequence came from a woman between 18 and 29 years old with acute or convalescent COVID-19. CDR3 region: CASSLGPTGVSYEQYF. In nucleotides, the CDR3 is TGCGCCAGCAGCTTAGGCCCCACAGGGGTATCCTACGAGCAGTACTTC.